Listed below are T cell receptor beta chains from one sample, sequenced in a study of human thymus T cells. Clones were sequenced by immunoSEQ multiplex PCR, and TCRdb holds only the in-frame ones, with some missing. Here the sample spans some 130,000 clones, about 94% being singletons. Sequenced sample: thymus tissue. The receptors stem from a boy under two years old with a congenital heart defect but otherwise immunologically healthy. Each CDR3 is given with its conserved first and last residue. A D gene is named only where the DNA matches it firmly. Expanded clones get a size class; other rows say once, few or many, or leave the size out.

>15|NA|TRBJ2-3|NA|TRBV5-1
TGCGCCAGCAGCTTGTCTTCAGGGGGGACAGATACGCAGTATTTT
CASSLSSGGTDTQYF
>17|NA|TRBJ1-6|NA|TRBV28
TGTGCCAGCAGTTGCGGGTTCTATAGCTCCTATAATTCACCCCTCCACTTT
CASSCGFYSSYNSPLHF
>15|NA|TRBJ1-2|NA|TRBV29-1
TGCAGCGTTGAAGATCACCGGGGGCTGGGGTATGGCTACACCTTC
CSVEDHRGLGYGYTF
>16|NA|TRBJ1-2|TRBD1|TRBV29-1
TGCAGCGTTGAACCGTTTGCGGGACAGGGGCGGTATGGCTACACCTTC
CSVEPFAGQGRYGYTF
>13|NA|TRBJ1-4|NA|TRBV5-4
TGTGCCAGCAGCCCTAGACCTAATGAAAAACTGTTTTTT
CASSPRPNEKLFF
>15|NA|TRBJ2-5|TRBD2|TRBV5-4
TGTGCCAGCAGCTTGGGGGGGAGGGGCCAAGAGACCCAGTACTTC
CASSLGGRGQETQYF
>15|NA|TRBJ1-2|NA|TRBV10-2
TGCGCCAGCAGTGACTGGGCGGGGCGTGGTGAAGGCTACACCTTC
CASSDWAGRGEGYTF
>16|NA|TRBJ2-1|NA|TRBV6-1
TGTGCCAGCAGCGAAAGGCCGGGGGCAAGATCTGGTGAGCAGTTCTTC
CASSERPGARSGEQFF
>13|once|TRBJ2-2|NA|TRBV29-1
TGCAGCGTTGAGGGGGAGAACACCGGGGAGCTGTTTTTT
CSVEGENTGELFF
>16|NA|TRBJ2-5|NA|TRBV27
TGTGCCAGCAGTTTATGGGGTCAGGGGACCGAAGAGACCCAGTACTTC
CASSLWGQGTEETQYF
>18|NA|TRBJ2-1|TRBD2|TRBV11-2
TGTGCCAGCAGTCTCGGGGTGGGACGGCGGGGGGAAGTTTATGAGCAGTTCTTC
CASSLGVGRRGEVYEQFF
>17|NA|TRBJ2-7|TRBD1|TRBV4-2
TGTGCCAGCAGCCAAGGGGTTCGGGACAGGGAATCCTACGAGCAGTACTTC
CASSQGVRDRESYEQYF
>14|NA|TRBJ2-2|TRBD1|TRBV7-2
TGTGCCAGCAGCCCAAAGGGGGCGGGCGGGGAGCTGTTTTTT
CASSPKGAGGELFF